Listed here are 29 T cell receptor beta chains from one sample, sequenced in a study of vaccination effects on CD4 cells after COVID-19. For these receptors, no antigen is known. Pools of viral peptides were used by the ViraFEST assay to expand antigen-specific CD4+ T cells ahead of sequencing. Investigators separated out CD4+ T cells once approximately 9 days of culture had passed. The vaccine given was either BNT162b2 or mRNA-1273, in two doses. Produced via immunoSEQ multiplex PCR; TCRdb's table is partial and in-frame only. The sample includes about 72,000 clones, approximately 81% of them seen just once. Sample: CD4+ T cells from PBMCs cultured with HCoV-229E spike peptides, taken after COVID-19 vaccination. Every receptor here comes from a human donor who received a COVID-19 vaccine.

The rearrangement joins TRBV19 to TRBJ1-1, with unresolved D. The CDR3 has 13 amino acids. V lost 10 bases and J 1 base, leaving 13 bases between the germline ends. Germline-derived CDR1 and CDR2 are LNHDA and SQIVND (reference sequence). CDR3 loop: CATSRTTNTEAFF. Written as DNA, the CDR3 is TGTGCCACCAGCCGGACGACGAACACTGAAGCTTTCTTT.

Only a few counts were recorded for this clone. V is TRBV7-2 and J is TRBJ2-5, with D possibly TRBD1 on 5 matching bases. Germline V gene sequence: CDR1 SGHTA, CDR2 FQGNSA. This CDR3 has 13 residues. Trimming removed 4 bases at V and 5 bases at J, with 11 bases between. CDR3 DNA sequence: TGTGCCAGCAGCTCAGGGATTGGGGAGACCCAGTACTTC. Encoded protein: CASSSGIGETQYF.

The chain carries TRBV6-5 and TRBJ1-2, with D tentatively TRBD1 (5 bases). This CDR3 is built from 15 residues. Trimming cost V 7 bases and J 6 bases, with 21 bases left between them. CDR1 is MNHEY, CDR2 SVGAGI, per germline. The CDR3 spells CASIPLLGRVDGYTF. The CDR3 bases are TGTGCCAGCATCCCCCTTCTGGGCAGGGTGGATGGCTACACCTTC.

The chain joins TRBV19 to TRBJ2-3; D gene unclear. Trimming cost V 3 bases and J 2 bases, with 9 bases left between them. CDR1 is LNHDA, CDR2 SQIVND, per germline (reference sequence). The CDR3 is made up of 14 amino acids. CDR3 region: CASSIGRNTDTQYF. The CDR3 DNA follows: TGTGCCAGTAGTATCGGACGGAACACAGATACGCAGTATTTT.

V usage is TRBV5-1 and J usage is TRBJ2-1; the D call may be TRBD1 or TRBD2 (5 bases each). V was shortened by 4 bases and J by 0 bases, with 11 bases between the two germline ends. The germline V gene has CDR1 SGHRS and CDR2 YFSETQ. CDR3 length: 15 residues. The CDR3, as DNA: TGCGCCAGCAGCCTGGTGGGGGACTCCTACAATGAGCAGTTCTTC. It is translated as CASSLVGDSYNEQFF.

This clone was counted only a few times. This CDR3 is CASSPRGSGYTF. The DNA for the CDR3 is TGTGCCAGCAGTCCGAGGGGGTCCGGCTACACCTTC. The chain combines TRBV2 with TRBJ1-2; D is possibly TRBD1 (6 bases). The CDR3 contains 12 residues. Germline-derived CDR1 and CDR2 are SNHLY and FYNNEI. V lost 5 bases, J lost 8 bases, and 12 bases lay in between.

This clone was counted once. The chain uses TRBV7-3 and TRBJ1-1; D is unclear. The CDR3 sequence is 13 residues long. V was cut by 4 bases and J by 7 bases, with 13 bases left in between. Germline-derived CDR1 and CDR2 are SGHTA and FQGTGA. The DNA of the CDR3 is TGTGCCAGCAGCTCCCCAGGCAATCGTGAAGCTTTCTTT. This encodes CASSSPGNREAFF.

The chain combines TRBV27 with TRBJ1-2, with 7 bases matching TRBD1. V lost 6 bases, J lost 7 bases, and 8 bases stayed unmatched. The V gene's germline CDR1 is MNHEY and CDR2 SMNVEV (reference sequence). The length of the CDR3 is 13 residues. The CDR3 region has the DNA TGTGCCAGCAGAACAGACAGGGTCGGTGGCTACACCTTC. The encoded protein is CASRTDRVGGYTF.

J is TRBJ1-1 and V is TRBV6-5, with 9 bases aligning to TRBD1. Germline-derived CDR1 and CDR2 are MNHEY and SVGAGI. The CDR3 consists of 12 residues. With V trimmed by 9 bases and J by 9 bases, 8 bases remained unmatched. The CDR3 protein is CASGQGRSQAFF. The DNA of the CDR3 is TGTGCCAGTGGACAGGGGCGCAGTCAAGCTTTCTTT.

V and J are TRBV2 and TRBJ2-2, with 8 bases identical to TRBD1. The CDR3 covers 16 residues. The V gene end was trimmed by 7 bases and the J gene end by 0 bases; junction bases not matched to a gene: 7. Germline-derived CDR1 and CDR2 are SNHLY and FYNNEI. The CDR3 loop reads CASTVDRGANTGELFF. In nucleotides, the CDR3 is TGTGCCAGCACGGTCGACAGGGGTGCGAACACCGGGGAGCTGTTTTTT.

This clone has more than one count but fewer than ten. The chain is built from TRBV5-1 and TRBJ1-6; D possibly corresponds to TRBD1 (5 bases). CDR3 length: 14 residues. Trimming shortened V by 2 bases and J by 8 bases, and 11 bases separated the two germline ends. Germline V lookup: CDR1 SGHRS, CDR2 YFSETQ. The CDR3 DNA reads TGCGCCAGCAGCTTACAGGCCCTGGATTCACCCCTCCACTTT. Amino acids: CASSLQALDSPLHF.

J is TRBJ2-1 and V is TRBV24-1; 12 bases are a match to TRBD1. V was clipped by 9 bases and J by 12 bases; unmatched bases: 8. This CDR3 is 13 amino acids long. CDR1 is KGHDR and CDR2 is SFDVKD in the germline V gene. CDR3 DNA: TGTGCCACCGGGGGACAGGGGGCGGATTGGCAGTTCTTC. Translating gives CATGGQGADWQFF.

V usage is TRBV7-2 and J usage is TRBJ2-3; 8 bases agree with TRBD2. The CDR3 is 14 residues long. J lost 3 bases, V lost 5 bases, and 4 bases had no gene match. The germline CDR1 and CDR2 sequences are SGHTA and FQGNSA. The CDR3 DNA reads TGTGCCAGCAGCCCAAGCGGGGGAACAGATACGCAGTATTTT. This codes for CASSPSGGTDTQYF. The whole variable domain, remainder taken from reference TRBV7-2 and TRBJ2-3, is GAGVSQSPSNKVTEKGKDVELRCDPISGHTALYWYRQSLGQGLEFLIYFQGNSAPDKSGLPSDRFSAERTGGSVSTLTIQRTQQEDSAVYLCASSPSGGTDTQYFGPGTRLTVL.

The gene calls are TRBV7-3 and TRBJ2-2, with 8 bases lining up with TRBD1. The V segment lost 5 bases and the J segment 3 bases; nucleotides outside the gene matches: 8. Germline assignment: CDR1 SGHTA and CDR2 FQGTGA. CDR3 length: 16 residues. This CDR3 is CASSPMDRVDTGELFF. The CDR3 DNA is TGTGCCAGCAGCCCCATGGACAGGGTAGACACCGGGGAGCTGTTTTTT.

This clone occurred once. The chain joins TRBV6-5 to TRBJ2-4; no firm D call. Per germline, CDR1 MNHEY and CDR2 SVGAGI. CDR3 length: 14 residues. The V and J ends lost 0 bases and 7 bases respectively, with 10 bases between them. Here the CDR3 DNA reads TGTGCCAGCAGTTACTCTGGTTATCGCAACATTCAGTACTTC. As protein: CASSYSGYRNIQYF.

The chain has TRBV27 and TRBJ1-5; possibly TRBD1 for D (5 bases). V was clipped by 8 bases and J by 0 bases, with 17 bases between them. The V gene's germline CDR1 is MNHEY and CDR2 SMNVEV (reference sequence). This CDR3 is 16 amino acids long. CDR3 DNA: TGTGCCAGCTCTGGGGCAGGACCGTATAGCAATCAGCCCCAGCATTTT. It specifies CASSGAGPYSNQPQHF.

J is TRBJ1-4 and V is TRBV3-1 (or the pseudogene TRBV3-2); TRBD1 is a possible D gene (6 bases). Germline CDR1 reads LGHDT; CDR2 reads YNNKEL (reference sequence). The CDR3 has 14 amino acids. Trimming took 4 bases from V and 7 from J, leaving 13 bases between them. DNA for the CDR3: TGTGCCAGCAGCCCGACAGGCGGCGTTGAAAAACTGTTTTTT. Its translation: CASSPTGGVEKLFF.

This chain connects TRBV6-5 to TRBJ2-7; 9 bases line up with TRBD1. CDR3 length equals 16 residues. V dropped 0 bases and J dropped 0; count of bases not matched to a gene: 3. CDR1 and CDR2 (germline): MNHEY, SVGAGI. The CDR3 protein is CASSYSRTGASYEQYV. CDR3 DNA sequence: TGTGCCAGCAGTTACTCCAGGACAGGGGCCTCCTACGAGCAGTACGTC.

J is TRBJ1-5 and V is TRBV5-1, with a possible D match to TRBD1 (6 bases). CDR3 length: 15 residues. Germline assignment: CDR1 SGHRS and CDR2 YFSETQ. The V end lost 0 bases, the J end lost 3 bases, and 10 bases lay between the germline ends. CDR3 nucleotide sequence: TGCGCCAGCAGCTTGGAAGGGGGTAACAATCAGCCCCAGCATTTT. Amino acid sequence: CASSLEGGNNQPQHF.

This clone was observed once. The genes are TRBV5-1 and TRBJ1-5; D remains ambiguous. Germline V lookup: CDR1 SGHRS, CDR2 YFSETQ. V gave up 4 bases and J gave up 6 bases, with 17 bases separating them. The CDR3 is 15 amino acids. The CDR3 loop reads CASSPGEGFSQPQHF. DNA of the CDR3: TGCGCCAGCAGCCCCGGGGAAGGGTTTAGTCAGCCCCAGCATTTT.

This rearrangement joins TRBV29-1 to TRBJ1-1; 7 bases fit TRBD1. This CDR3 is 13 amino acids long. Germline-derived CDR1 and CDR2 are SQVTM and ANQGSEA. Germline trimming cut 6 bases from V and 2 bases from J; bases unmatched to any gene: 6. The CDR3 is CSVLRQGNTEAFF. CDR3 nucleotide sequence: TGCAGCGTCCTTCGACAGGGAAACACTGAAGCTTTCTTT.

The rearrangement joins TRBV2 to TRBJ1-5, with 10 nucleotides matching TRBD1. CDR1 SNHLY and CDR2 FYNNEI come from the germline V gene. The CDR3 loop spans 15 amino acids. Germline trimming cut 2 bases from V and 6 bases from J; bases unmatched to any gene: 4. CDR3 sequence: CASSETTGGGQPQHF. Here the CDR3 DNA reads TGTGCCAGCAGTGAAACGACAGGGGGCGGTCAGCCCCAGCATTTT.

The chain uses TRBV2 and TRBJ2-5; weak D call: TRBD1 (6 bases). The V and J ends lost 4 bases and 4 bases respectively, with 10 bases between them. The CDR3 totals 13 residues. The germline CDR1 and CDR2 sequences are SNHLY and FYNNEI. This CDR3 reads CASSVNRAETQYF. The CDR3 nucleotides read TGTGCCAGCAGTGTTAACAGGGCAGAGACCCAGTACTTC.

The CDR3 coding sequence is TGTGCCAGCAGCCAGAGGACAGTTACAGAGACCCAGTACTTC. This codes for CASSQRTVTETQYF. The V gene is TRBV3-1 (or the pseudogene TRBV3-2), the J gene TRBJ2-5; D is perhaps TRBD1 (6 bases). CDR1 and CDR2 (germline): LGHDT, YNNKEL (reference sequence). V gave up 3 bases and J gave up 4 bases, with 12 bases separating them. The CDR3 is made up of 14 amino acids.

The rearrangement links TRBV3-1 (or the pseudogene TRBV3-2) to TRBJ2-4, with 10 positions matching TRBD2. The CDR3 sequence is 14 residues long. V was pared by 3 bases and J by 8 bases, with 4 bases of the junction left unmatched. CDR1 and CDR2 (germline): LGHDT, YNNKEL (reference sequence). The CDR3 DNA follows: TGTGCCAGCAGCCAGGTAGCGGGGGGCGACATTCAGTACTTC. Translated: CASSQVAGGDIQYF.

V is TRBV27 and J is TRBJ1-3; 9 nucleotides agree with TRBD1. CDR3 length: 14 residues. In germline, CDR1 is MNHEY, CDR2 SMNVEV (reference sequence). V shed 8 bases and J 0 bases; nucleotides not matched to a gene: 2. CDR3: CASRDRDSGNTIYF. The CDR3 DNA sequence: TGTGCCAGCCGGGACAGGGACTCTGGAAACACCATATATTTT.

The chain has TRBV7-9 and TRBJ1-4; D unclear. The V gene's germline CDR1 is SEHNR and CDR2 FQNEAQ (reference sequence). The CDR3 covers 13 residues. Trimming took off 2 bases at V and 8 bases at J, with 9 bases between the two ends. The CDR3 DNA follows: TGTGCCAGCAGCTTAAGCATGTGGGAAAAACTGTTTTTT. This sequence encodes CASSLSMWEKLFF.

The chain is built from TRBV18 and TRBJ2-6; D is unclear. This CDR3 is 13 amino acids long. Germline lookup yields CDR1 KGHSH and CDR2 LQKENI. The ends were cut back, 6 bases at V and 0 bases at J, with 3 bases in the middle. The CDR3 DNA sequence: TGTGCCAGCTCGCGCTCTGGGGCCAACGTCCTGACTTTC. Encoded protein: CASSRSGANVLTF.

The genes are TRBV6-5 and TRBJ2-7; a weak D match, TRBD2 (6 bases). The CDR3 runs 13 residues. CDR1 MNHEY and CDR2 SVGAGI come from the germline V gene. V lost 8 bases and J lost 4, with 15 bases in between. CDR3 nucleotides: TGTGCCAGCCAAGCGGGCAGACAGTACGAGCAGTACGTC. Amino acid sequence: CASQAGRQYEQYV.